This T cell receptor (beta chain) was obtained from a study of Graves' ophthalmopathy and Graves' hyperthyroidism. About the study: At initial diagnosis, peripheral blood was obtained, and this preceded any treatment. Points from the study as a whole: Blood also carried most expanded thyroid clonotypes exceeding 0.001 frequency.

By sample share, this clonotype is medium-sized. Its specificity is not known. This CDR3 has 14 residues. CDR1 and CDR2 from the germline V gene are SQVTM and ANQGSEA. The germline V and J ends were trimmed by 6 bases and 4 bases, with 13 bases remaining between them. Presentation of ophthalmopathy in the donors involved moderate-to-severe activity, CAS ≥3, NOSPECS ≥4 and a duration under 3 months. The source of the PBMCs was less than 12 ml of fresh peripheral blood. The authors amplified TCR beta CDR3 regions from RNA transcripts. Investigators did first-round RT-PCR with HTBI primers, then second-round multiplex PCR. TCRdb re-analysed the multiplex PCR reads in MiXCR, keeping a single row per CDR3 protein. There are about 740,000 distinct CDR3 sequences in the sample; approximately 40% occur only once, and 40% to 55% lies in the top ten.

The sample consisted of peripheral blood. This receptor was taken from an adult man with Graves' ophthalmopathy. The chain links TRBV29-1 to TRBJ2-6, with D unclear. Here the CDR3 reads CSVGGTAGANVLTF. In DNA form, the CDR3 reads TGCAGCGTGGGCGGTACGGCGGGGGCCAACGTCCTGACTTTC.